The 26 T cell receptor beta chains below all came from one sample that was sequenced in a study of graft-versus-host responses after intestinal transplantation. The authors combined about 200,000 CFSE-labeled responder cells with about 200,000 irradiated, violet-dye-labeled stimulator cells in plates. Data came from immunoSEQ multiplex PCR; TCRdb stores just in-frame clones and leaves some out. The sample yields roughly 20,000 clones, less than 45% seen once. Sequences were derived from alloreactive CD8+ T cells from a mixed lymphocyte reaction culture, sampled before intestinal transplant. Subset described: CFSE-low proliferating T cells sorted from roughly 6-day pre-transplant mixed lymphocyte reaction (GvH or HvG direction). These receptors were taken from a human patient who received an intestinal transplant.

Comments on this clone: No DNA is shown, since the ends of the CDR3 on it are uncertain; the CDR3 is the one TCRdb lists. The CDR3 reads CASTSVSVPYEQYF. V is TRBV19 and J is TRBJ2-7; the table's D call of TRBD2 was not tested on the DNA. The CDR3 is 14 residues long, ends included. From germline, CDR1 is LNHDA and CDR2 SQIVND (reference sequence).

The genes are TRBV27 and TRBJ2-7, with D hard to call. With 2 bases removed from V and 0 bases from J, the gap between germline ends came to 11 bases. The germline CDR1 and CDR2 sequences are MNHEY and SMNVEV (reference sequence). The CDR3 spans 15 residues. CDR3 in DNA: TGTGCCAGCAGTTTAAGCCAGGCCGCCTCCTACGAGCAGTACTTC. The encoded protein is CASSLSQAASYEQYF.

V and J are TRBV2 and TRBJ1-1, with D possibly TRBD1 on 5 matching bases. The V and J ends lost 11 bases and 4 bases respectively, with 17 bases between them. The CDR3 loop spans 13 amino acids. Germline lookup yields CDR1 SNHLY and CDR2 FYNNEI. Written as DNA, the CDR3 is TGTGCCCTTAGCGGGACTCACATCACTGAAGCTTTCTTT. This sequence encodes CALSGTHITEAFF.

The chain joins TRBV5-1 to TRBJ2-3; 11 nucleotides align to TRBD2. This CDR3 comprises 16 residues. Per the germline V gene, CDR1 is SGHRS and CDR2 is YFSETQ. With 4 bases clipped from V and 3 bases from J, the junction kept 7 bases outside the gene matches. The CDR3 bases are TGCGCCAGCAGCCTTGGCGTAGCGGGAGGGACAGATACGCAGTATTTT. Protein product: CASSLGVAGGTDTQYF.

The V and J genes are TRBV7-6 and TRBJ1-1, with no clear D. This CDR3 is 14 amino acids long. Trimming shortened V by 1 base and J by 1 base, and 7 bases separated the two germline ends. The germline gives CDR1 SGHVS, CDR2 FNYEAQ. The CDR3 DNA is TGTGCCAGCAGCTTAGGATACGCGAACACTGAAGCTTTCTTT. Protein sequence: CASSLGYANTEAFF.

The chain joins TRBV28 to TRBJ2-5; no firm D call. The end of the DNA is better explained by TRBJ2-7, so the J call may be wrong. The CDR3 extends over 15 amino acids. Per the germline V gene, CDR1 is MDHEN and CDR2 is SYDVKM. This chain's CDR3 is CASSFSGLTSYEQYF. The CDR3 DNA sequence: TGTGCCAGCAGTTTCTCTGGCTTGACTTCCTACGAGCAGTACTTC.

This sequence joins TRBV6-1 and TRBJ2-3; 7 positions agree with TRBD2. With 3 bases clipped from V and 1 base from J, the junction kept 13 bases outside the gene matches. CDR1 is MNHNS, CDR2 SASEGT, per germline. This CDR3 has 18 residues. The CDR3 bases are TGTGCCAGCAGTGATAGGGACGGGAGGTCCCCTCGCACAGATACGCAGTATTTT. It specifies CASSDRDGRSPRTDTQYF.

This clone came up a few times. V and J are TRBV4-1 and TRBJ1-1; 9 bases are shared with TRBD1. CDR3 length: 17 residues. Germline values: CDR1 MGHRA, CDR2 YSYEKL. The V and J ends lost 4 bases and 0 bases, in that order; junction bases with no gene match: 9. The CDR3 DNA reads TGCGCCAGCAGCCTTGGGACAGGGAAATTCATGAACACTGAAGCTTTCTTT. This encodes CASSLGTGKFMNTEAFF.

This chain links TRBV4-1 with TRBJ1-1; 7 bases map to TRBD1. The CDR3 is 16 residues long. Germline V CDR1 and CDR2: MGHRA, YSYEKL. V shed 2 bases, J shed 7 bases, and the junction held 13 bases outside the gene matches. The CDR3 here is CASSQTGGQDFNEAFF. The CDR3 bases are TGCGCCAGCAGCCAAACTGGAGGACAGGACTTTAATGAAGCTTTCTTT.

This clone counts as medium-sized. The rearrangement joins TRBV28 to TRBJ2-7; D ambiguous. Germline CDR1 is MDHEN and CDR2 is SYDVKM. The V end was cut by 5 bases, the J end by 7 bases, with 12 bases between. The CDR3 extends over 12 amino acids. The CDR3 reads CASSLSLGEQYF. The CDR3 coding sequence is TGTGCCAGCAGTCTCAGTCTTGGGGAGCAGTACTTC.

The genes are TRBV6-5 and TRBJ1-2, with D possibly TRBD1 on 6 matching bases. Germline V gene data show CDR1 as MNHEY and CDR2 as SVGAGI. This CDR3 region has 16 residues. V lost 3 bases and J lost 2, with 16 bases in between. CDR3 DNA sequence: TGTGCCAGCAGTTATTCCCCGACAGGATTCAACTATGGCTACACCTTC. It codes for CASSYSPTGFNYGYTF.

In this sample, this clone turned up once. The chain employs TRBV29-1 and TRBJ2-2; D tentatively reads TRBD1 or TRBD2 (6 bases each). Trimming removed 6 bases from V and 6 bases from J, with 14 bases in between. Germline CDR1 is SQVTM and CDR2 is ANQGSEA. The CDR3 has 13 residues. CDR3 region: CSVLPGEAGELFF. For the CDR3, the DNA is TGCAGCGTCCTTCCAGGGGAGGCCGGGGAGCTGTTTTTT.

Comments on this clone: The junction departs from germline at one end; a sequencing error may be responsible. The chain recombines TRBV7-7 with TRBJ2-7, with 7 bases aligning to TRBD1. Germline V CDR1 and CDR2: SSHAT, FNYEAQ (reference sequence). This CDR3 contains 16 residues. CDR3 sequence reads: CASSPTTKTGQYEQYF. The CDR3 bases are TGTGCTAGCAGCCCGACTACTAAGACAGGGCAATACGAGCAGTACTTC.

The chain recombines TRBV7-8 with TRBJ2-5; D possibly corresponds to TRBD1 (6 bases). V lost 5 bases and J lost 1, with 11 bases in between. Germline V gene data show CDR1 as SGHVS and CDR2 as FQNEAQ. The CDR3 length is 14 residues. As DNA, the CDR3 is TGTGCCAGCAGCAAGGGGGTGCTCCAAGAGACCCAGTACTTC. Protein: CASSKGVLQETQYF.

This chain joins TRBV19 and TRBJ2-1; 7 bases are a match to TRBD1. The J segment lost 7 bases and the V segment lost 10 bases, leaving 16 bases of the junction unmatched. The CDR3 has 15 amino acids. CDR1 and CDR2 from the germline V gene are LNHDA and SQIVND (reference sequence). DNA for the CDR3: TGTGCCACCCAAGGGCAACTGCCGACAGGGAATGAGCAGTTCTTC. Protein product: CATQGQLPTGNEQFF.

This clone was picked up a small number of times. CDR3 DNA sequence: TGTGCCAGCAGCCTACTCGGGGGACTATTAAACAATGAGCAGTTCTTC. Protein: CASSLLGGLLNNEQFF. This chain links TRBV7-6 with TRBJ2-1; 7 positions agree with TRBD2. This CDR3 is built from 16 residues. V was clipped by 5 bases and J by 5 bases; unmatched bases: 12. Germline CDR1 and CDR2: SGHVS and FNYEAQ. Filled out from reference TRBV7-6 and TRBJ2-1, the complete variable domain reads GAGVSQSPRYKVTKRGQDVALRCDPISGHVSLYWYRQALGQGPEFLTYFNYEAQQDKSGLPNDRFSAERPEGSISTLTIQRTEQRDSAMYRCASSLLGGLLNNEQFFGPGTRLTVL.

By sample fraction, this clone is medium-sized. Its ends do not fully match the called genes, so a read error is possible. The chain uses TRBV7-7 and TRBJ2-3, with 8 bases matching TRBD2. CDR1 SSHAT and CDR2 FNYEAQ come from the germline V gene (reference sequence). The CDR3 consists of 15 residues. CDR3 sequence reads: CASSPGSGSPDTQYF. The CDR3 nucleotides read TGTGCTAGCAGCCCCGGGAGCGGGAGCCCAGATACGCAGTATTTT.

This chain uses TRBV2 with TRBJ2-6; TRBD1 or TRBD2 may be the D gene (5 bases each). Deletions cut 2 bases from V and 0 bases from J, with 14 bases between. The germline V gene encodes CDR1 SNHLY and CDR2 FYNNEI. The CDR3 contains 18 residues. The CDR3: CASSESGPRVSGANVLTF. In nucleotides, the CDR3 is TGTGCCAGCAGTGAATCGGGGCCGAGGGTCTCTGGGGCCAACGTCCTGACTTTC.

The chain recombines TRBV7-2 with TRBJ2-7; 9 bases map to TRBD2. The CDR3 has 16 amino acids. J was trimmed by 3 bases and V by 0 bases; bases with no gene match: 6. Germline loops: CDR1 SGHTA, CDR2 FQGNSA. The CDR3 DNA follows: TGTGCCAGCAGCTTAGCGCAGATGCGGGAGGGCTACGAGCAGTACTTC. Translated, it gives CASSLAQMREGYEQYF. The variable domain in full, completed from reference TRBV7-2 and TRBJ2-7, reads GAGVSQSPSNKVTEKGKDVELRCDPISGHTALYWYRQSLGQGLEFLIYFQGNSAPDKSGLPSDRFSAERTGGSVSTLTIQRTQQEDSAVYLCASSLAQMREGYEQYFGPGTRLTVT.

There are a few counts of this clone. The J gene is TRBJ2-3, the V gene TRBV28; 9 bases are a match to TRBD2. This CDR3 is built from 15 residues. V was clipped by 6 bases and J by 7 bases; unmatched bases: 11. Per the germline V gene, CDR1 is MDHEN and CDR2 is SYDVKM. CDR3 amino acids: CASSLTGTSWYTQYF. The DNA of the CDR3 is TGTGCCAGCAGCCTAACCGGGACTAGCTGGTATACGCAGTATTTT. Full variable domain (rest looked up from reference TRBV28 and TRBJ2-3): DVKVTQSSRYLVKRTGEKVFLECVQDMDHENMFWYRQDPGLGLRLIYFSYDVKMKEKGDIPEGYSVSREKKERFSLILESASTNQTSMYLCASSLTGTSWYTQYFGPGTRLTVL.

This clone was seen more than once but under ten times. The chain carries TRBV7-8 and TRBJ2-1; D remains unclear. Germline V gives CDR1 SGHVS, CDR2 FQNEAQ. CDR3 length: 16 residues. Trimming pared 5 bases from V and 1 base from J, leaving 15 bases between. The CDR3 DNA follows: TGTGCCAGCAGCCCCCGCGACGGAAGTTCCTACAATGAGCAGTTCTTC. Protein: CASSPRDGSSYNEQFF. Together with reference TRBV7-8 and TRBJ2-1, the CDR3 gives the full variable domain: GAGVSQSPRYKVAKRGQDVALRCDPISGHVSLFWYQQALGQGPEFLTYFQNEAQLDKSGLPSDRFFAERPEGSVSTLKIQRTQQEDSAVYLCASSPRDGSSYNEQFFGPGTRLTVL.

This rearrangement joins TRBV10-3 to TRBJ2-3; 11 nucleotides line up with TRBD2. This CDR3 contains 16 residues. Germline CDR1 ENHRY, CDR2 SYGVKD. The ends lost 4 bases at V and 3 bases at J; junction bases unmatched: 6. Here the CDR3 reads CAISGETSGSTDTQYF. The CDR3 DNA follows: TGTGCCATCAGTGGAGAAACTAGCGGGAGTACAGATACGCAGTATTTT.

By sample fraction, this clone is medium-sized. This chain uses TRBV7-2 with TRBJ1-4; 7 nucleotides agree with TRBD1. Trimming took 5 bases from V and 10 from J; bases not matched to a gene: 4. CDR1 SGHTA and CDR2 FQGNSA come from the germline V gene. This CDR3 has 12 amino acids. As DNA, the CDR3 is TGTGCCAGCAGCCGCTACAGGGGAAAACTGTTTTTT. Protein sequence: CASSRYRGKLFF.

This CDR3 is CASSDGRLAGFNEQFF. CDR3 bases: TGTGCCAGCAGTGACGGTCGCCTAGCGGGGTTTAATGAGCAGTTCTTC. V gene TRBV6-1 combines with J gene TRBJ2-1; 9 bases map to TRBD2. The CDR3 consists of 16 residues. From germline, CDR1 is MNHNS and CDR2 SASEGT. V lost 3 bases, J lost 7 bases, and 10 bases stayed unmatched.

V usage is TRBV6-6 and J usage is TRBJ2-7; D is undetermined. The CDR3 sequence is 11 residues long. Germline V gene sequence: CDR1 MNHNY, CDR2 SVGAGI (reference sequence). With 5 bases removed from V and 4 bases from J, the gap between germline ends came to 6 bases. Here the CDR3 DNA reads TGTGCCAGCAGTGCATCGTACGAGCAGTACTTC. It translates to CASSASYEQYF.

J is TRBJ1-2 and V is TRBV28, with D perhaps TRBD1 (5 bases). V lost 4 bases and J 2 bases, leaving 11 bases between the germline ends. This CDR3 has 14 residues. CDR1 MDHEN and CDR2 SYDVKM come from the germline V gene. CDR3: CASSSSAGNYGYTF. For the CDR3, the DNA is TGTGCCAGCAGTTCCTCGGCAGGGAACTATGGCTACACCTTC.